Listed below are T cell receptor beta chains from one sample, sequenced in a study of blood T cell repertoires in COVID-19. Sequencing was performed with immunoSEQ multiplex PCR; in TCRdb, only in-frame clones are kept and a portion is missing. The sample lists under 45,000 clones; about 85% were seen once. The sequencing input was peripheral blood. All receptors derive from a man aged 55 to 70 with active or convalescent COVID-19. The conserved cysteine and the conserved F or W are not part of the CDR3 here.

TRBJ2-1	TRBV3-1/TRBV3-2	ASSQDYRAGDSTYNEQF
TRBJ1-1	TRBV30	ALVYTTWNTEAF
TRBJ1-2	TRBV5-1	ASRDSMNYGYT
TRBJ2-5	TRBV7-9	ASRRGEGQETQY
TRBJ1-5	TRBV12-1	ASSSKRGQYSNQPQH
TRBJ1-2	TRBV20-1	SASLVRSGYT
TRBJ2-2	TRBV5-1	ASSLVRQGAAGGNTGELF
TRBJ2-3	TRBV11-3	ASSLDPPSGYTDTQY
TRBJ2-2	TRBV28	ASSSTGVSNTGELF
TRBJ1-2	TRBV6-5	ASSRGVSYGYT
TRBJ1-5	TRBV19	ASKIGSQPQH
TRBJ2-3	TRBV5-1	ASSPRFGLAGTTDTQY
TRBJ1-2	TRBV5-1	ASSLGDREVGYT
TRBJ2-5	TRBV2	ASQRGGIQETQY
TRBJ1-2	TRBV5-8	ASSLNRGGYT
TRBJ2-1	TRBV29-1	SVEFMAGGPYNEQF
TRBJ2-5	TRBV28	ASSLSRETQY
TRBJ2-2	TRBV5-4	ASSLATTGFGGELF
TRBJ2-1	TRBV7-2	ASSSRRGVSYNEQF
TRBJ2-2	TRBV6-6	ASKLGQGSVGELF
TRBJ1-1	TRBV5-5	ASSPPGQGITEAF
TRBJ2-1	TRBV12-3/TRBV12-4	ASTTGLHNEQF
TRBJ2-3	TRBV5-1	ASSLRTSGGSDTQY
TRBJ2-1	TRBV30	AWVGLANYNEQF
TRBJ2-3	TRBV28	ASSLPAGGQDTQY
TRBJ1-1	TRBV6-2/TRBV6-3	ASSYSSRGLANTEAF
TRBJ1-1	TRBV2	ASSSQLNTEAF
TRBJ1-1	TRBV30	AWSVGAVNINTEAF
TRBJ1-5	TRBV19	ASSSLRGISNQPQH
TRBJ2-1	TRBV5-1	ASSSLESYNEQF
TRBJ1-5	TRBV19	ASNGQFNSNQPQH
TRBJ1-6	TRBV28	ASSRTGSSYNSPLH
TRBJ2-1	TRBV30	AWNKEGTGVHNEQF
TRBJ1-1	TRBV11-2	ASSFSGGVAAF
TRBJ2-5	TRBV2	ASMGRAGYQETQY
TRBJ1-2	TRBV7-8	ASSLVMETGGYT